The 2 T cell receptor beta chains listed next were all sequenced from one sample in a study of technical replicates of blood from a few donors. Using immunoSEQ multiplex PCR, the repertoire was profiled, and TCRdb retains in-frame clones only, with some absent. The data contain roughly 71,000 clones, roughly 94% of them singletons. The sample consisted of T cells isolated from PBMCs. The receptors here all came from a human donor in good health.

This clone appeared once. CDR3 residues: CATISGLSQFF. CDR3 sequence (DNA): TGTGCCACTATATCCGGACTTTCCCAGTTCTTC. The rearrangement links TRBV27 to TRBJ2-1; a possible D gene is TRBD2 (5 bases). The CDR3 consists of 11 residues. The V gene's germline CDR1 is MNHEY and CDR2 SMNVEV (reference sequence). V was clipped by 10 bases and J by 13 bases, with 17 bases between them.

V and J are TRBV7-9 and TRBJ2-1, with 9 bases matching TRBD2. V shed 7 bases and J 3 bases; nucleotides not matched to a gene: 4. From germline, CDR1 is SEHNR and CDR2 FQNEAQ (reference sequence). The CDR3 is 14 amino acids. CDR3 sequence reads: CASTETSGYNEQFF. The CDR3 DNA is TGTGCCAGCACCGAGACTAGCGGCTACAATGAGCAGTTCTTC.